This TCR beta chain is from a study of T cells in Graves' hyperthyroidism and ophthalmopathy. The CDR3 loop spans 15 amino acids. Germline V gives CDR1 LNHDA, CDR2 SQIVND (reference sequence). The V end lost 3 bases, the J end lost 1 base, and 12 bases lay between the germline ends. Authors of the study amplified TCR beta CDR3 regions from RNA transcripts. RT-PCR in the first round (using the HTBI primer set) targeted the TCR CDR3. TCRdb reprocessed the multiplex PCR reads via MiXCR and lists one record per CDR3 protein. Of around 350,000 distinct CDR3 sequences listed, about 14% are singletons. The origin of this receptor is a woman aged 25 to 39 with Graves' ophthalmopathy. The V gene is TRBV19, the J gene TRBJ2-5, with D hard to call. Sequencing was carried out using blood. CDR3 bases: TGTGCCAGTAGTATGGACCGAGCTCCCCAAGAGACCCAGTACTTC. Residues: CASSMDRAPQETQYF.